This T cell receptor beta chain derives from a study of Ad26.COV2.S vaccination and SARS-CoV-2 variants (dated by TCRdb to the early 2020s). Regarding the research as a whole: Donors in the vaccine arm were drawn from COV1001, a multicentre, randomized, double-blind, placebo-controlled phase I-IIa trial testing Ad26.COV2.S in healthy adults. The specificity and breadth of SARS-CoV-2-reactive T cell receptors after Ad26.COV2.S vaccination were assessed by TCRbeta repertoire sequencing. Trial participants were randomized into five groups of five: low-dose or high-dose Ad26.COV2.S given once or twice, or placebo on both occasions. The TCR-sequenced set comprised approximately 32 samples: some 20 Ad26.COV2.S vaccine recipients, 5 placebo recipients and 8 SARS-CoV-2 convalescent individuals. Investigators remained blinded to trial group allocation during experiments and outcome assessment. Ad26.COV2.S was given intramuscularly at 5x10^10 or 1x10^11 viral particles, as a single shot or as two shots 56 days apart. Overall results and qualifications from the work: The study lacked the statistical power to compare responses across vaccine doses or regimens. After vaccination, spike-specific CD8+ and CD4+ T cell responses were reported to show substantial breadth. Non-spike TCR breadth was comparable between vaccine and placebo recipients, consistent with the vaccine containing only spike. Higher spike-specific TCR breadth was observed in Ad26.COV2.S recipients than in placebo recipients (P = 0.0014). The authors noted that total T cell responses may have been underestimated by the TCR breadth and depth analyses.

The treatment or condition label, read with the paper, signifies: roughly 18 received Ad26.COV2.S at low or high dose, single or two shots; about 5 received placebo; per-sample allocation not given. For vaccine and placebo recipients, the sequenced repertoires came from samples collected on day 63 after the first injection. Cohort 1b enrolled about two dozen adults aged 18-55 years at a single site in Boston, USA, between 29 July and 7 August 2020. Ad26.COV2.S consisted of a replication-incompetent adenovirus type 26 vector by which a prefusion-stabilized SARS-CoV-2 spike protein from the original Wuhan strain was expressed. Spanning cysteine to phenylalanine, the CDR3 consists of 13 amino acids. Just CDR3 DNA is preserved here, 39 bases in frame from base 1. CDR1 MNHEY and CDR2 SVGAGI are derived from the germline V gene. V is shortened by 6 bases, J by 7 bases, and the region joining them spans 13 bases.

The immunoSEQ Assay was used to sequence TCRbeta CDR3 regions. After extraction, genomic DNA underwent amplification by bias-controlled multiplex PCR, followed by high-throughput sequencing. In the paper's pipeline: To quantify the absolute abundance of every unique TCRbeta CDR3 region, sequences were collapsed and filtered. Usable DNA was measured by amplifying reference genes present in all nucleated cells, and TCRbeta template counts were normalized to that usable DNA to estimate T cell fraction. Repertoire TCRs were annotated as SARS-CoV-2-specific by exact matching of V gene, CDR3 amino acid sequence and J gene to a known reactive TCR set. The reference SARS-CoV-2 TCR set came from MIRA and was filtered for enrichment in COVID-19-positive ImmuneCODE repertoires, removing public or cross-reactive TCRs. Using the MIRA antigens, annotated TCRs were further analysed by specific ORF or by position within an ORF. Depth was the summed frequency of annotated unique rearrangements, while breadth was defined as annotated unique rearrangements over total unique productive rearrangements. Two-sided Wilcoxon rank-sum tests were used to compare TCR breadth between groups. TCRdb took over this immuneACCESS table, retaining in-frame rearrangements with V and J assigned. Such tables are incomplete; in checked studies, under half of the missing clones stem from an unresolved V gene, and the remainder is unexplained. The DNA was the basis for D and trimming; V, J and clone size are from that table. A total of about 440,000 clones appear in this sample, about 90% of them only once. The ten largest clones represent less than 5.5% of the sample.

Turning to this clone: The specificity of this receptor is unknown. There are no base qualities to consult, and no much larger clone falls within one base.

The sample consisted of peripheral blood, taken in a trial of Ad26.COV2.S vaccine versus placebo. The receptor chain draws on TRBV6-5 and TRBJ1-5, with the D gene call left open. This sequence originates from a person aged 18-65 years who received the Ad26.COV2.S COVID-19 vaccine or a placebo. The DNA sequence is given as TGTGCCAGCAGCGGGTCCTCCAACCAGCCCCAGCATTTT. Translated, this gives CASSGSSNQPQHF.